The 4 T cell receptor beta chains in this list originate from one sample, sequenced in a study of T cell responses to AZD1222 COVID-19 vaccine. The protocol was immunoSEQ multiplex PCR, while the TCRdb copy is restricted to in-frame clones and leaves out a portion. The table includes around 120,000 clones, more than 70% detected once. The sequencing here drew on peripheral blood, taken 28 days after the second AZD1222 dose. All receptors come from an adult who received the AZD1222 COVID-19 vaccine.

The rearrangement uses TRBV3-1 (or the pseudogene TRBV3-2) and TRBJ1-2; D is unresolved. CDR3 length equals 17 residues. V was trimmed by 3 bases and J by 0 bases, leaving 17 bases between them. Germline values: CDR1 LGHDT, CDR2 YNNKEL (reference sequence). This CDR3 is CASSHPLSILANYGYTF. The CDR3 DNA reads TGTGCCAGCAGCCATCCCTTGTCCATCCTGGCTAACTATGGCTACACCTTC.

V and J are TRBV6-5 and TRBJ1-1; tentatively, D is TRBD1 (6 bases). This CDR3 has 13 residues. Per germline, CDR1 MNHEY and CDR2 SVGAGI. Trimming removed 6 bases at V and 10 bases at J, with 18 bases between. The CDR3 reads CASRQGFLSSAFF. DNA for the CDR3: TGTGCCAGCAGACAGGGATTCCTTTCATCAGCTTTCTTT.

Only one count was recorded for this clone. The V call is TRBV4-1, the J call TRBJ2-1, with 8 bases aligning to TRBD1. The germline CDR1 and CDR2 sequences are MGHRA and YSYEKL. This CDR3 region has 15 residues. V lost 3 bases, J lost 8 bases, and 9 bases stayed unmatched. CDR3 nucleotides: TGCGCCAGCAGCCACTTCAGGACAGGGATCGATGAGCAGTTCTTC. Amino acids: CASSHFRTGIDEQFF.

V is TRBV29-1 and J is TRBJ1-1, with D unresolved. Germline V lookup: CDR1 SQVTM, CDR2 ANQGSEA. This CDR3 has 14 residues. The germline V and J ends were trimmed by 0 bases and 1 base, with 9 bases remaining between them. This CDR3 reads CSVEDLSPNTEAFF. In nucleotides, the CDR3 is TGCAGCGTTGAAGATCTAAGTCCGAACACTGAAGCTTTCTTT. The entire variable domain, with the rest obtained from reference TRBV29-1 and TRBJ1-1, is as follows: SAVISQKPSRDICQRGTSLTIQCQVDSQVTMMFWYRQQPGQSLTLIATANQGSEATYESGFVIDKFPISRPNLTFSTLTVSNMSPEDSSIYLCSVEDLSPNTEAFFGQGTRLTVV.